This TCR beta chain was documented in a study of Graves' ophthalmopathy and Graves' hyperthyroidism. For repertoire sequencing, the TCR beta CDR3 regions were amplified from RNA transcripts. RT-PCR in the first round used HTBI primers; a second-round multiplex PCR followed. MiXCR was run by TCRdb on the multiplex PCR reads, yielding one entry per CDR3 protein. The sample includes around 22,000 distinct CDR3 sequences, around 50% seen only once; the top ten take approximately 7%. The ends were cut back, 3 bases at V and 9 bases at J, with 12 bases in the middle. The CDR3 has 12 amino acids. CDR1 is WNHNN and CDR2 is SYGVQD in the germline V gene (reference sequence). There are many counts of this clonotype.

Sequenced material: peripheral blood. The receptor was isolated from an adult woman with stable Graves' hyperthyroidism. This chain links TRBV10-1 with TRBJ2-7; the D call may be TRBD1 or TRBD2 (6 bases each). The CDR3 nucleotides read TGCGCCAGCAGTGATCTGCCGGGGGCGCAGTACTTC. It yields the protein CASSDLPGAQYF.